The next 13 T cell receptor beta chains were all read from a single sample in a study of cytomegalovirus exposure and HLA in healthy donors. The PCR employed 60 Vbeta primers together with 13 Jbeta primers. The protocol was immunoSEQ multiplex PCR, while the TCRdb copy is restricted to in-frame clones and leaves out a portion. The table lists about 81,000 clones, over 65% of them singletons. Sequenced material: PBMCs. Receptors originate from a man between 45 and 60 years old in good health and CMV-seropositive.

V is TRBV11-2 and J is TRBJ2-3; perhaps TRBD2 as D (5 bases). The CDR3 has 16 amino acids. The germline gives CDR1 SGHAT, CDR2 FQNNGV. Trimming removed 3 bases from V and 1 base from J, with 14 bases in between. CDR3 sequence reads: CASSFGLGHGTDTQYF. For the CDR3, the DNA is TGTGCCAGCAGCTTCGGACTGGGTCACGGCACAGATACGCAGTATTTT. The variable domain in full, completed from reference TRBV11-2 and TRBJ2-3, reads EAGVAQSPRYKIIEKRQSVAFWCNPISGHATLYWYQQILGQGPKLLIQFQNNGVVDDSQLPKDRFSAERLKGVDSTLKIQPAKLEDSAVYLCASSFGLGHGTDTQYFGPGTRLTVL.

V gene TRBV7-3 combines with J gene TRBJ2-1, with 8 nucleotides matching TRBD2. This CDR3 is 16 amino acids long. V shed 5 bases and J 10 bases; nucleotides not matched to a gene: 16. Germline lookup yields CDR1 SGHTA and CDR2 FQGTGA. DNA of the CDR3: TGTGCCAGCAGCGAGCAGGGACTAGTGGGGGAACGGGAGCAGTTCTTC. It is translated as CASSEQGLVGEREQFF.

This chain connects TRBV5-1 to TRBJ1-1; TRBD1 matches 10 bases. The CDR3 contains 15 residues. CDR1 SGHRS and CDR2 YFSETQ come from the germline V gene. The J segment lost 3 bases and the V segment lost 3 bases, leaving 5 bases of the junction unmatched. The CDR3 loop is CASSYRGQGDTEAFF. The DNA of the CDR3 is TGCGCCAGCAGCTATCGAGGACAGGGGGACACTGAAGCTTTCTTT.

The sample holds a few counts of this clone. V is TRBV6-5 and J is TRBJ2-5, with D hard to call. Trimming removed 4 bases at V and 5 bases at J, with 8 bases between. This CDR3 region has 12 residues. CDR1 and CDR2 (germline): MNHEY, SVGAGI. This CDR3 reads CASSSELETQYF. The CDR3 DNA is TGTGCCAGCAGTTCCGAGCTGGAGACCCAGTACTTC.

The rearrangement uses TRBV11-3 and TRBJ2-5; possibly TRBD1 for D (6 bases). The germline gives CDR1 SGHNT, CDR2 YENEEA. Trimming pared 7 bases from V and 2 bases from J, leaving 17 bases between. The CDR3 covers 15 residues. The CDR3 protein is CASTYTGSEQETQYF. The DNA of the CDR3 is TGTGCCAGCACCTATACAGGGTCAGAGCAAGAGACCCAGTACTTC.

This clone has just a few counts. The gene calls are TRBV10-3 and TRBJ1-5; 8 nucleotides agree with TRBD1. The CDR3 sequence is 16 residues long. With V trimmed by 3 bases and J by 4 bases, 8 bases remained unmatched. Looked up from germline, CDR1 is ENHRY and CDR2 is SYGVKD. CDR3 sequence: CAISEKTGGPNQPQHF. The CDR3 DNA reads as TGTGCCATCAGTGAAAAAACAGGGGGGCCAAATCAGCCCCAGCATTTT.

CDR3 amino acids: CASNTRGNSPLHF. CDR3 coding DNA: TGTGCCAGCAATACCAGGGGGAATTCACCCCTCCACTTT. V usage is TRBV6-5 and J usage is TRBJ1-6; TRBD1 matches 7 bases. The CDR3 runs to 13 residues. In germline, CDR1 is MNHEY, CDR2 SVGAGI. V shed 7 bases and J 7 bases; nucleotides not matched to a gene: 4.

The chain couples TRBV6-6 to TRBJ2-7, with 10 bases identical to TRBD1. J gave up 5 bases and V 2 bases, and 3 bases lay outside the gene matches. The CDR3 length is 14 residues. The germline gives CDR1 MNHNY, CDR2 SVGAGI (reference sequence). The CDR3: CASSYGTGAHEQYF. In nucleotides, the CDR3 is TGTGCCAGCAGTTACGGGACAGGGGCCCACGAGCAGTACTTC.

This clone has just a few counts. CDR3 nucleotide sequence: TGCGCCAGCACCTGGCAACGCAATCAGCCCCAGCATTTT. Translation: CASTWQRNQPQHF. The chain links TRBV10-2 to TRBJ1-5; no clear D gene. The CDR3 has 13 residues. V lost 7 bases, J lost 2 bases, and 9 bases lay in between. In germline, CDR1 is WSHSY, CDR2 SAAADI.

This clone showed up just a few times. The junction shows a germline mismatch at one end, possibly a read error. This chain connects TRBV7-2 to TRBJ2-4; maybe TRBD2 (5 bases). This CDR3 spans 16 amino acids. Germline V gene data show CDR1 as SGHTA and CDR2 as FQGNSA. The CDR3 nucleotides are TGTGCCAGCAGCCCGCCCTCGGGCCGCCGGGAAAACAGTCAGTACTTC. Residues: CASSPPSGRRENSQYF.

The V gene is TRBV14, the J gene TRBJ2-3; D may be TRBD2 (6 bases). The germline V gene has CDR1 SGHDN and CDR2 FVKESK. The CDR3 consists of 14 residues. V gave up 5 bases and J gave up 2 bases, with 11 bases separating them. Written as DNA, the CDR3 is TGTGCCAGCAGCGTGGGACTTTACACAGATACGCAGTATTTT. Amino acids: CASSVGLYTDTQYF.

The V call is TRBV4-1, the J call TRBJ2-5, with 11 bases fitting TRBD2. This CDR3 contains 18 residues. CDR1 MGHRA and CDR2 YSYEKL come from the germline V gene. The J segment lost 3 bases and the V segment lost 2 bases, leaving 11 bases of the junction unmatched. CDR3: CASSQWASGRTWKETQYF. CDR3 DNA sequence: TGCGCCAGCAGCCAATGGGCTAGCGGGAGGACGTGGAAAGAGACCCAGTACTTC.

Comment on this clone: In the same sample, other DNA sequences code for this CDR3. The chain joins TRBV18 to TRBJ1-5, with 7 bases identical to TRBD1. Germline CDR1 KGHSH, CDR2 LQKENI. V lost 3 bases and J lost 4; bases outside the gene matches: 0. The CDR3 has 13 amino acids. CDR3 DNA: TGTGCCAGCTCACCGGACAGGAATCAGCCCCAGCATTTT. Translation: CASSPDRNQPQHF. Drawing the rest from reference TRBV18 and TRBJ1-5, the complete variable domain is NAGVMQNPRHLVRRRGQEARLRCSPMKGHSHVYWYRQLPEEGLKFMVYLQKENIIDESGMPKERFSAEFPKEGPSILRIQQVVRGDSAAYFCASSPDRNQPQHFGDGTRLSIL.